The 22 T cell receptor beta chains reported below all come from one sample, sequenced in a study of PD-1 blockade in classical Hodgkin lymphoma. The repertoire was sequenced with immunoSEQ multiplex PCR; TCRdb's copy has only in-frame clones and lacks some. The top ten hold roughly 2.6% of the sample, which has some 17,000 clones, about 75% seen once. Time point: cycle 4 day 1 (C4D1), after six to seven weeks of nivolumab. Every patient was affected by relapse after autologous stem cell transplantation, while exposure to brentuximab vedotin was not uniform. Researchers used magnetic negative selection to pull out pure CD4+ T cells from thawed PBMCs. Sequencing used CD4+ T cells from blood, obtained before the fourth cycle of nivolumab. The source of these receptors is a human donor with classical Hodgkin lymphoma.

The chain is built from TRBV5-4 and TRBJ2-5; D call uncertain. V was shortened by 7 bases and J by 4 bases, with 11 bases between the two germline ends. Germline CDR1 SGHNT, CDR2 YYREEE (reference sequence). The CDR3 totals 12 residues. The CDR3 is CASGRTGETQYF. DNA for the CDR3: TGTGCCAGCGGCCGTACGGGAGAGACCCAGTACTTC.

The chain recombines TRBV4-2 with TRBJ2-5; the match to TRBD1 covers 8 bases. Trimming removed 0 bases from V and 5 bases from J; junction bases left unmatched: 8. CDR3 length equals 16 residues. Germline CDR1 and CDR2: LGHNA and YNFKEQ. As DNA, the CDR3 is TGTGCCAGCAGCCAAGATCTCAGGGGGCGTTTGGAGACCCAGTACTTC. This encodes CASSQDLRGRLETQYF.

The genes are TRBV5-4 and TRBJ2-7, with D maybe TRBD2 (7 bases). Between the trimmed V and J ends, which lost 0 bases and 4 bases, there was a span of 17 bases. CDR1 SGHNT and CDR2 YYREEE come from the germline V gene (reference sequence). This CDR3 comprises 16 residues. This CDR3 reads CASSLVGGGAGYEQYF. For the CDR3, the DNA is TGTGCCAGCAGCTTGGTCGGTGGGGGGGCCGGGTACGAGCAGTACTTC.

J is TRBJ1-4 and V is TRBV14; no reliable D call. V was cut by 6 bases and J by 8 bases, with 19 bases left in between. Germline V gene sequence: CDR1 SGHDN, CDR2 FVKESK. CDR3 length: 15 residues. CDR3 loop: CASSPGVRAGEKLFF. The CDR3 DNA reads as TGTGCCAGCAGTCCGGGCGTAAGGGCTGGGGAAAAACTGTTTTTT.

Details on this clone: The same CDR3 is also encoded by other DNA sequences in this sample. The chain links TRBV9 to TRBJ2-3; D not certain. CDR3 length: 13 residues. The ends were cut back, 0 bases at V and 0 bases at J, with 2 bases in the middle. Germline V lookup: CDR1 SGDLS, CDR2 YYNGEE. CDR3 DNA sequence: TGTGCCAGCAGCGTAGCTAGCACAGATACGCAGTATTTT. Its protein is CASSVASTDTQYF.

This clone has only one observation. The chain couples TRBV28 to TRBJ1-2; 8 nucleotides agree with TRBD1. The junction had 8 bases not matched to a gene; V was cut back by 6 bases and J by 14 bases. The CDR3 sequence is 11 residues long. Germline CDR1 MDHEN, CDR2 SYDVKM. The CDR3 sequence: CASRLRGRRTF. The CDR3 DNA reads TGTGCCAGCAGACTCAGGGGGCGTAGAACCTTC.

Only a few counts were recorded for this clone. The chain recombines TRBV2 with TRBJ1-1, with TRBD1 identical over 7 bases. The CDR3 has 15 residues. The germline gives CDR1 SNHLY, CDR2 FYNNEI. After removal of 1 base from V and 5 bases from J, the junction contained 7 bases not matched to a gene. The CDR3 region is CASSEELGQLTEAFF. Written as DNA, the CDR3 is TGTGCCAGCAGTGAAGAGTTGGGACAGCTGACTGAAGCTTTCTTT.

The chain couples TRBV27 to TRBJ2-2, with 14 bases identical to TRBD2. Germline V gives CDR1 MNHEY, CDR2 SMNVEV (reference sequence). Trimming took 6 bases from V and 8 from J; bases not matched to a gene: 8. The CDR3 spans 16 residues. Here the CDR3 reads CASSHRLAGGVGELFF. CDR3 DNA sequence: TGTGCCAGCAGCCATAGACTAGCGGGAGGGGTAGGGGAGCTGTTTTTT.

The gene calls are TRBV19 and TRBJ2-7, with D perhaps matching TRBD1 (6 bases). The CDR3 spans 15 residues. The germline V and J ends were trimmed by 5 bases and 4 bases, with 18 bases remaining between them. Germline lookup yields CDR1 LNHDA and CDR2 SQIVND (reference sequence). For the CDR3, the DNA is TGTGCCAGTAGTGGAGGACAGCTCAGCCCATACGAGCAGTACTTC. Translation: CASSGGQLSPYEQYF.

This chain uses TRBV28 with TRBJ1-2; 10 nucleotides align to TRBD1. The J segment lost 8 bases and the V segment lost 4 bases, leaving 10 bases of the junction unmatched. In germline, CDR1 is MDHEN, CDR2 SYDVKM. The CDR3 consists of 15 residues. The CDR3 bases are TGTGCCAGCAGTTCCGGGACAGGGGCTTTCTGGGGCTACACCTTC. The encoded protein is CASSSGTGAFWGYTF.

The chain carries TRBV5-1 and TRBJ2-1; 13 bases map to TRBD2. Trimming took 3 bases from V and 5 from J; bases not matched to a gene: 5. In germline, CDR1 is SGHRS, CDR2 YFSETQ. This CDR3 region has 16 residues. The CDR3 region has the DNA TGCGCCAGCAGCTCGGAACTAGCGGGAGGGAACAATGAGCAGTTCTTC. Translating it yields CASSSELAGGNNEQFF.

The sample holds a few counts of this clone. V usage is TRBV6-4 and J usage is TRBJ1-5; D not certain. Between the trimmed V and J ends, which lost 2 bases and 6 bases, there was a span of 5 bases. Germline V CDR1 and CDR2: MRHNA, SNTAGT. The CDR3 sequence is 12 residues long. The CDR3 here is CASSDRRQPQHF. The CDR3 DNA reads TGTGCCAGCAGTGACCGTCGTCAGCCCCAGCATTTT.

Within the sample, this clone is medium-sized. This chain connects TRBV28 to TRBJ1-2, with D hard to call. Germline CDR1 is MDHEN and CDR2 is SYDVKM. The CDR3 is made up of 11 amino acids. The V and J ends lost 7 bases and 4 bases respectively, with 7 bases between them. As DNA, the CDR3 is TGTGCCAGCACAGATAGCTATGGCTACACCTTC. It is translated as CASTDSYGYTF.

This clone was counted only a few times. The gene calls are TRBV10-3 and TRBJ2-2; D is ambiguous. Trimming left V 5 bases short and J 0 bases short, with 4 bases between. Germline-derived CDR1 and CDR2 are ENHRY and SYGVKD. The CDR3 is 13 amino acids. The CDR3 loop is CAISSTNTGELFF. CDR3 bases: TGTGCCATCAGTTCGACGAACACCGGGGAGCTGTTTTTT.

The chain employs TRBV2 and TRBJ2-3; 10 positions match TRBD2. Germline V gives CDR1 SNHLY, CDR2 FYNNEI. V lost 6 bases, J lost 0 bases, and 3 bases stayed unmatched. This CDR3 is 15 amino acids long. DNA for the CDR3: TGTGCCAGCAGGAGACTAGCGGGTAGCACAGATACGCAGTATTTT. It specifies CASRRLAGSTDTQYF.

The V call is TRBV5-6, the J call TRBJ2-1; 8 bases are a match to TRBD2. Germline trimming cut 5 bases from V and 7 bases from J; bases unmatched to any gene: 8. This CDR3 has 14 amino acids. Germline CDR1 reads SGHDT; CDR2 reads YYEEEE. The CDR3 sequence is CASRLQGGGNEQFF. CDR3 nucleotides: TGTGCCAGCAGATTACAGGGCGGGGGGAATGAGCAGTTCTTC.

This clone came up a few times. Other DNA sequences in the sample encode the same CDR3. The chain carries TRBV4-3 and TRBJ1-6; D unresolved. This CDR3 spans 16 amino acids. The V gene lost 1 base and the J gene lost 0 bases, with 7 bases spanning the gap. CDR1 and CDR2 (germline): LGHNA, YSLEER. This CDR3 reads CASSQGGSSYNSPLHF. Written as DNA, the CDR3 is TGCGCCAGCAGCCAAGGAGGATCCTCCTATAATTCACCCCTCCACTTT.

This clone has just a few counts. The genes are TRBV25-1 and TRBJ1-6; 7 bases map to TRBD1. CDR1 and CDR2 from the germline V gene are MGHDK and SYGVNS. The CDR3 runs 14 residues. V shed 3 bases, J shed 12 bases, and the junction held 8 bases outside the gene matches. The CDR3 region is CASSERGLGVPLHF. For the CDR3, the DNA is TGTGCCAGCAGTGAGAGGGGGCTCGGGGTACCCCTCCACTTT. Combining the CDR3 with reference TRBV25-1 and TRBJ1-6 gives the whole variable domain EADIYQTPRYLVIGTGKKITLECSQTMGHDKMYWYQQDPGMELHLIHYSYGVNSTEKGDLSSESTVSRIRTEHFPLTLESARPSHTSQYLCASSERGLGVPLHFGNGTRLTVT.

The gene calls are TRBV7-2 and TRBJ2-1; 8 bases align to TRBD1. Trimming removed 6 bases from V and 6 bases from J; junction bases left unmatched: 7. CDR3 size: 14 residues. Germline loops: CDR1 SGHTA, CDR2 FQGNSA. Written as DNA, the CDR3 is TGTGCCAGCAGTTTTGACAGGGGCAGCAATGAGCAGTTCTTC. This encodes CASSFDRGSNEQFF.

This clone was counted once. This rearrangement joins TRBV10-3 to TRBJ2-5; D unclear. Germline V lookup: CDR1 ENHRY, CDR2 SYGVKD. The CDR3 runs 14 residues. V was pared by 3 bases and J by 3 bases, with 11 bases between. CDR3 residues: CAISEGYPEETQYF. The DNA for the CDR3 is TGTGCCATCAGTGAAGGTTATCCGGAAGAGACCCAGTACTTC.

This chain links TRBV18 with TRBJ1-2, with D unresolved. The V gene's germline CDR1 is KGHSH and CDR2 LQKENI. Trimming left V 3 bases short and J 8 bases short, with 13 bases between. The CDR3 covers 13 residues. DNA for the CDR3: TGTGCCAGCTCACCGGAAGGTATTGGGGGCTACACCTTC. Translated, it gives CASSPEGIGGYTF.

The chain uses TRBV18 and TRBJ2-7; the match to TRBD1 covers 8 bases. This CDR3 comprises 16 residues. Germline V gene sequence: CDR1 KGHSH, CDR2 LQKENI. Losses at the gene ends were 3 bases for V and 3 bases for J; bases not matched to a gene: 10. The CDR3: CASSPTGTGHNYEQYF. CDR3 bases: TGTGCCAGCTCACCGACCGGGACAGGACATAACTACGAGCAGTACTTC.